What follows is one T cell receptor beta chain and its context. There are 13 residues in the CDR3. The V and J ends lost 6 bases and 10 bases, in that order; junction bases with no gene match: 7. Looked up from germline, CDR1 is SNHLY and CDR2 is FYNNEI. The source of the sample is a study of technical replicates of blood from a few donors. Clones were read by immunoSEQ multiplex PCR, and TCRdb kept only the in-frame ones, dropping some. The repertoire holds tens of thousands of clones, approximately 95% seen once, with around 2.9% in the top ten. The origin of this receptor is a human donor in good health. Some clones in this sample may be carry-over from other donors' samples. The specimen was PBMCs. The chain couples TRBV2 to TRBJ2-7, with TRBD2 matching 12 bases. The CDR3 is CASRLTSGGKQYF. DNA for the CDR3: TGTGCCAGCAGACTGACTAGCGGGGGTAAACAGTACTTC.